Each of the 28 T cell receptor beta chains below was sequenced from the same sample in a study of cytomegalovirus exposure and HLA in healthy donors. Primers: 60 Vbeta forward and 13 Jbeta reverse. The assay was immunoSEQ multiplex PCR, and TCRdb's table has in-frame clones only and misses some. This table holds 160,000 or so clones, approximately 80% found once. The sample consisted of PBMCs. The receptors were gathered from a woman aged 18-29 years in good health and CMV-seronegative.

V gene TRBV12-5 combines with J gene TRBJ2-5; no clear D. Germline CDR1 LGHNT, CDR2 FRNRAP. V lost 7 bases to trimming and J lost 4 bases, with 13 bases between them. The CDR3 has 13 amino acids. The CDR3 reads CASVFIAGETQYF. DNA for the CDR3: TGTGCTAGTGTTTTCATTGCAGGAGAGACCCAGTACTTC. The variable domain in full, with the rest retrieved from reference TRBV12-5 and TRBJ2-5, is DARVTQTPRHKVTEMGQEVTMRCQPILGHNTVFWYRQTMMQGLELLAYFRNRAPLDDSGMPKDRFSAEMPDATLATLKIQPSEPRDSAVYFCASVFIAGETQYFGPGTRLLVL.

The chain couples TRBV18 to TRBJ2-7; 8 bases are a match to TRBD1. Germline lookup yields CDR1 KGHSH and CDR2 LQKENI. The CDR3 is 14 residues long. The V gene end was trimmed by 3 bases and the J gene end by 5 bases; junction bases not matched to a gene: 6. CDR3 amino acids: CASSPRQGSDEQYF. CDR3 DNA: TGTGCCAGCTCACCCCGACAGGGGAGTGACGAGCAGTACTTC.

V usage is TRBV18 and J usage is TRBJ1-5; the D gene is possibly TRBD1 (6 bases). V lost 6 bases and J lost 3, with 12 bases in between. The germline CDR1 and CDR2 sequences are KGHSH and LQKENI. This CDR3 spans 14 amino acids. CDR3 coding DNA: TGTGCCAGCTCTCCCAGGACAGACAATCAGCCCCAGCATTTT. Amino acid sequence: CASSPRTDNQPQHF.

This clone was detected a few times. The V gene is TRBV7-6, the J gene TRBJ2-1; 7 nucleotides agree with TRBD1. With V trimmed by 3 bases and J by 2 bases, 4 bases remained unmatched. This CDR3 spans 15 amino acids. Germline CDR1 is SGHVS and CDR2 is FNYEAQ. The CDR3: CASSLTGMAYNEQFF. In DNA, the CDR3 is TGTGCCAGCAGCTTGACAGGGATGGCCTACAATGAGCAGTTCTTC.

This chain connects TRBV28 to TRBJ1-1; no clear D. The germline V gene has CDR1 MDHEN and CDR2 SYDVKM. This CDR3 contains 12 residues. V shed 6 bases and J shed 13 bases, with 18 bases lying between them. CDR3 sequence reads: CASRIGREGGFF. The CDR3 bases are TGTGCCAGCAGGATAGGGCGAGAGGGTGGTTTCTTT.

The chain links TRBV19 to TRBJ1-4, with TRBD1 identical over 7 bases. The CDR3 runs to 16 residues. Looked up from germline, CDR1 is LNHDA and CDR2 is SQIVND (reference sequence). Losses at the gene ends were 6 bases for V and 13 bases for J; bases not matched to a gene: 20. The CDR3 DNA reads TGTGCCAGTAGCCCACTTACAGGGGCCCCTCAAGGTGTACTGTTTTTT. Its translation: CASSPLTGAPQGVLFF.

The CDR3 loop reads CASSLRLGAYAYNEQFF. The CDR3 DNA reads TGTGCCAGTAGTTTGCGACTAGGAGCGTATGCCTACAATGAGCAGTTCTTC. The chain combines TRBV19 with TRBJ2-1; TRBD2 might be the D (6 bases). The CDR3 extends over 17 amino acids. Germline lookup yields CDR1 LNHDA and CDR2 SQIVND (reference sequence). V lost 5 bases, J lost 2 bases, and 19 bases lay in between.

The V gene is TRBV9, the J gene TRBJ2-2; D is possibly TRBD1 (6 bases). From germline, CDR1 is SGDLS and CDR2 YYNGEE. V dropped 3 bases and J dropped 6 bases, with 18 bases sitting between them. This CDR3 region has 16 residues. The CDR3 bases are TGTGCCAGCAGCGAGCAACCCCAGGGGTCGGCCGGGGAGCTGTTTTTT. It yields the protein CASSEQPQGSAGELFF.

This chain links TRBV18 with TRBJ2-7; no clear D. The CDR3 covers 15 residues. The germline CDR1 and CDR2 sequences are KGHSH and LQKENI. V shed 1 base and J shed 2 bases, with 12 bases lying between them. CDR3 sequence (DNA): TGTGCCAGCTCACCACTAGGTGCAGGAACCTACGAGCAGTACTTC. It is translated as CASSPLGAGTYEQYF.

This chain connects TRBV9 to TRBJ1-1, with 8 bases lining up with TRBD1. Trimming removed 0 bases from V and 11 bases from J; junction bases left unmatched: 6. Germline CDR1 is SGDLS and CDR2 is YYNGEE. The CDR3 loop spans 13 amino acids. CDR3 sequence: CASSVDMTGVAFF. The CDR3 DNA reads as TGTGCCAGCAGCGTAGACATGACAGGGGTGGCTTTCTTT. Variable domain in full (rest from reference TRBV9 and TRBJ1-1): DSGVTQTPKHLITATGQRVTLRCSPRSGDLSVYWYQQSLDQGLQFLIQYYNGEERAKGNILERFSAQQFPDLHSELNLSSLELGDSALYFCASSVDMTGVAFFGQGTRLTVV.

The J gene is TRBJ1-2, the V gene TRBV28, with 7 positions matching TRBD1. The CDR3 runs 14 residues. The V segment lost 8 bases and the J segment 4 bases; nucleotides outside the gene matches: 10. Germline-derived CDR1 and CDR2 are MDHEN and SYDVKM. The CDR3 DNA reads TGTGCCAGCCTAGAGGGGGCCGGGTTCTATGGCTACACCTTC. It codes for CASLEGAGFYGYTF.

This rearrangement joins TRBV6-5 to TRBJ1-5; TRBD1 is a possible D gene (6 bases). The CDR3 has 15 residues. The germline V gene has CDR1 MNHEY and CDR2 SVGAGI. The V end was cut by 6 bases, the J end by 8 bases, with 20 bases between. In nucleotides, the CDR3 is TGTGCCAGCAGGCGTACCCGGGAACCAGGGGAGCCCCAGCATTTT. Its translation: CASRRTREPGEPQHF.

The V and J genes are TRBV10-1 and TRBJ2-6; D uncertain. The germline V gene has CDR1 WNHNN and CDR2 SYGVQD (reference sequence). V lost 5 bases, J lost 4 bases, and 6 bases lay in between. There are 13 residues in the CDR3. The CDR3 DNA reads as TGCGCCAGCAGTTTGGCCGGGGCCAACGTCCTGACTTTC. Protein product: CASSLAGANVLTF.

The chain employs TRBV19 and TRBJ1-2, with a weak D call TRBD1 (5 bases). Germline CDR1 and CDR2: LNHDA and SQIVND (reference sequence). This CDR3 is 16 amino acids long. V was cut by 4 bases and J by 8 bases, with 23 bases left in between. The CDR3, as DNA: TGTGCCAGTAGTACTGACAACTGGGGCCCCTCTGGAGGCTACACCTTC. Amino acids: CASSTDNWGPSGGYTF.

The V call is TRBV28, the J call TRBJ1-2, with TRBD1 matching over 11 bases. Germline V lookup: CDR1 MDHEN, CDR2 SYDVKM. V dropped 7 bases and J dropped 4; count of bases not matched to a gene: 5. The CDR3 extends over 14 amino acids. CDR3 DNA sequence: TGTGCCAGCACCGGGACAGGGGGGTTCTATGGCTACACCTTC. Amino acids: CASTGTGGFYGYTF.

This rearrangement joins TRBV27 to TRBJ1-2; TRBD1 aligns across 7 bases. The CDR3 has 15 residues. Trimming at V came to 2 bases and at J to 4 bases, leaving 7 bases not matched to a gene. Per germline, CDR1 MNHEY and CDR2 SMNVEV (reference sequence). CDR3 DNA sequence: TGTGCCAGCAGTTTAAGATCCACAGGGGTCTATGGCTACACCTTC. Translation: CASSLRSTGVYGYTF.

J is TRBJ1-2 and V is TRBV5-1; TRBD1 matches 10 bases. This CDR3 has 15 residues. J lost 8 bases, V lost 2 bases, and 9 bases had no gene match. Germline CDR1 and CDR2: SGHRS and YFSETQ. This CDR3 reads CASSFGQGDRGGYTF. The CDR3 DNA reads as TGCGCCAGCAGCTTCGGACAGGGGGACCGTGGGGGCTACACCTTC.

The chain joins TRBV6-5 to TRBJ1-3, with 8 bases lining up with TRBD1. Germline V gives CDR1 MNHEY, CDR2 SVGAGI. The CDR3 is 14 residues long. The trim removed 5 bases at V and 7 bases at J, leaving 7 bases unmatched. This CDR3 is CASSEDRGVNTIYF. In DNA, the CDR3 is TGTGCCAGCAGTGAAGACAGGGGTGTGAACACCATATATTTT.

This rearrangement joins TRBV4-2 to TRBJ2-2; unclear D gene. Looked up from germline, CDR1 is LGHNA and CDR2 is YNFKEQ. This CDR3 region has 15 residues. V lost 1 base and J lost 1, with 7 bases in between. The CDR3 bases are TGTGCCAGCAGCCAAGCCCCAGGGAACACCGGGGAGCTGTTTTTT. Translated: CASSQAPGNTGELFF.

The chain joins TRBV18 to TRBJ2-3; TRBD2 might be the D (6 bases). CDR3 size: 13 residues. CDR1 and CDR2 from the germline V gene are KGHSH and LQKENI. The germline V and J ends were trimmed by 2 bases and 4 bases, with 7 bases remaining between them. The CDR3 nucleotides read TGTGCCAGCTCACCAAGGGAGGCAGATACGCAGTATTTT. This translates into CASSPREADTQYF.

V and J are TRBV29-1 and TRBJ1-3, with TRBD1 matching over 7 bases. Germline CDR1 reads SQVTM; CDR2 reads ANQGSEA. Trimming removed 5 bases from V and 2 bases from J; junction bases left unmatched: 9. This CDR3 comprises 15 residues. CDR3 protein: CSVLSPDRAGNTIYF. For the CDR3, the DNA is TGCAGCGTTCTCTCCCCCGACAGGGCTGGAAACACCATATATTTT.

J is TRBJ1-4 and V is TRBV5-4; TRBD1 matches at 8 bases. After removal of 4 bases from V and 0 bases from J, the junction contained 11 bases not matched to a gene. The V gene's germline CDR1 is SGHNT and CDR2 YYREEE (reference sequence). The CDR3 has 18 amino acids. CDR3 loop: CASSLKSRTGSTNEKLFF. The CDR3 DNA follows: TGTGCCAGCAGCCTCAAGTCGAGGACAGGGTCAACTAATGAAAAACTGTTTTTT. Supplemented by reference TRBV5-4 and TRBJ1-4, the full variable domain reads ETGVTQSPTHLIKTRGQQVTLRCSSQSGHNTVSWYQQALGQGPQFIFQYYREEENGRGNFPPRFSGLQFPNYSSELNVNALELDDSALYLCASSLKSRTGSTNEKLFFGSGTQLSVL.

This chain links TRBV6-5 with TRBJ1-5, with 8 bases aligning to TRBD1. The CDR3 loop spans 13 amino acids. Germline V gene data show CDR1 as MNHEY and CDR2 as SVGAGI. Losses at the gene ends were 5 bases for V and 7 bases for J; bases not matched to a gene: 4. In DNA form, the CDR3 reads TGTGCCAGCAGTGACAGGGGATTACAGCCCCAGCATTTT. This codes for CASSDRGLQPQHF.

The chain couples TRBV27 to TRBJ2-7; a weak D match, TRBD2 (6 bases). The CDR3 is 13 residues long. Germline-derived CDR1 and CDR2 are MNHEY and SMNVEV (reference sequence). Trimming removed 7 bases at V and 5 bases at J, with 15 bases between. The CDR3 sequence is CASNLRRGDEQYF. The CDR3 DNA is TGTGCCAGCAACCTACGGCGGGGCGACGAGCAGTACTTC.

This clone showed up just a few times. This chain connects TRBV15 to TRBJ1-1, with D perhaps TRBD1 (6 bases). Germline V CDR1 and CDR2: LNHNV, YYDKDF (reference sequence). Trimming took off 0 bases at V and 5 bases at J, with 19 bases between the two ends. CDR3 length: 17 amino acids. In DNA, the CDR3 is TGTGCCACCAGCAGAGATTGGGGGCCGGGAAGGCTGACTGAAGCTTTCTTT. It is translated as CATSRDWGPGRLTEAFF.

CDR3 amino acids: CASSFPGLNGQEQYF. For the CDR3, the DNA is TGTGCCAGCAGTTTCCCGGGACTCAACGGCCAAGAGCAGTACTTC. The rearrangement uses TRBV27 and TRBJ2-7, with TRBD2 as a possible D gene (6 bases). The V and J ends lost 3 bases and 7 bases respectively, with 19 bases between them. The CDR3 runs to 15 residues. Germline CDR1 reads MNHEY; CDR2 reads SMNVEV (reference sequence).

This chain links TRBV13 with TRBJ2-5; D is undetermined. Trimming shortened V by 3 bases and J by 4 bases, and 6 bases separated the two germline ends. The germline V gene has CDR1 PRHDT and CDR2 FYEKMQ (reference sequence). The CDR3 covers 12 residues. The CDR3 spells CASSFLSETQYF. The DNA of the CDR3 is TGTGCCAGCAGCTTCCTTTCAGAGACCCAGTACTTC. The whole variable domain, filled in from reference TRBV13 and TRBJ2-5, reads AAGVIQSPRHLIKEKRETATLKCYPIPRHDTVYWYQQGPGQDPQFLISFYEKMQSDKGSIPDRFSAQQFSDYHSELNMSSLELGDSALYFCASSFLSETQYFGPGTRLLVL.

This clone was picked up one time. The gene calls are TRBV7-8 and TRBJ1-1; TRBD1 agrees at 8 bases. V shed 5 bases, J shed 2 bases, and the junction held 7 bases outside the gene matches. CDR1 SGHVS and CDR2 FQNEAQ come from the germline V gene. The CDR3 loop spans 15 amino acids. CDR3 nucleotides: TGTGCCAGCAGCCGACAGACAGGGGATAACACTGAAGCTTTCTTT. This encodes CASSRQTGDNTEAFF.